The 24 T cell receptor beta chains in this list originate from one sample, sequenced in a study of blood T cell repertoires in COVID-19. This table comes from immunoSEQ multiplex PCR, and its TCRdb copy is limited to in-frame clones, with some not included. The sample contains 100,000 to 150,000 clones, 81% of which appear only once. The sequenced sample was peripheral blood. Receptor source: a man aged 25 to 40 with COVID-19, enrolled during active disease.

This chain joins TRBV27 and TRBJ2-5, with 11 positions matching TRBD1. V lost 5 bases to trimming and J lost 4 bases; unmatched junction nucleotides: 0. Germline loops: CDR1 MNHEY, CDR2 SMNVEV (reference sequence). CDR3 length: 13 amino acids. The CDR3 spells CASSGQGAETQYF. The CDR3, as DNA: TGTGCCAGCAGTGGACAGGGGGCAGAGACCCAGTACTTC.

The DNA of the CDR3 is TGTGCCAGCAGCTTAGCGGGGGGGCCGGGAGATACGCAGTATTTT. Translated: CASSLAGGPGDTQYF. This rearrangement joins TRBV11-1 to TRBJ2-3; a possible D gene is TRBD2 (7 bases). CDR1 is SGHAT and CDR2 is FQDESV in the germline V gene (reference sequence). Trimming shortened V by 0 bases and J by 5 bases, and 12 bases separated the two germline ends. This CDR3 contains 15 residues. The full variable domain, in which reference TRBV11-1 and TRBJ2-3 provide the parts outside the CDR3, is EAEVAQSPRYKITEKSQAVAFWCDPISGHATLYWYRQILGQGPELLVQFQDESVVDDSQLPKDRFSAERLKGVDSTLKIQPAELGDSAMYLCASSLAGGPGDTQYFGPGTRLTVL.

The rearrangement links TRBV5-4 to TRBJ1-2; D is unclear. Germline V gene data show CDR1 as SGHNT and CDR2 as YYREEE (reference sequence). The CDR3 totals 13 residues. Trimming removed 4 bases at V and 0 bases at J, with 7 bases between. CDR3 residues: CASSPATNYGYTF. The CDR3 DNA reads TGTGCCAGCAGCCCTGCTACTAACTATGGCTACACCTTC.

V is TRBV19 and J is TRBJ1-5, with D possibly matching TRBD1 (5 bases). The length of the CDR3 is 17 residues. V lost 5 bases and J lost 0, with 17 bases in between. Germline values: CDR1 LNHDA, CDR2 SQIVND (reference sequence). This chain's CDR3 is CASSAWAVGASNQPQHF. CDR3 coding DNA: TGTGCCAGTAGTGCCTGGGCCGTAGGGGCTAGCAATCAGCCCCAGCATTTT.

The chain employs TRBV5-6 and TRBJ2-3, with 10 nucleotides matching TRBD2. Germline V CDR1 and CDR2: SGHDT, YYEEEE. The CDR3 is 16 amino acids. V trimming: 4 bases; J trimming: 2 bases; junction bases outside the gene matches: 7. For the CDR3, the DNA is TGTGCCAGCAGCCCCGGACTAGCGGACTCCACAGATACGCAGTATTTT. Translation gives CASSPGLADSTDTQYF.

The J gene is TRBJ1-2, the V gene TRBV6-6; D is undetermined. CDR1 and CDR2 (germline): MNHNY, SVGAGI (reference sequence). The germline V and J ends were trimmed by 2 bases and 4 bases, with 11 bases remaining between them. The CDR3 loop spans 14 amino acids. The DNA of the CDR3 is TGTGCCAGCAGTTACATACAAGAGGGCTATGGCTACACCTTC. Encoded protein: CASSYIQEGYGYTF.

The chain has TRBV5-6 and TRBJ2-7, with D possibly being TRBD2 (6 bases). V shed 2 bases and J shed 3 bases, with 12 bases lying between them. Germline V gene data show CDR1 as SGHDT and CDR2 as YYEEEE. This CDR3 comprises 14 residues. CDR3 in DNA: TGTGCCAGCAGCTTCGGGAGTCCGAGCTACGAGCAGTACTTC. Translating it yields CASSFGSPSYEQYF.

The chain joins TRBV4-3 to TRBJ2-2; 7 bases are a match to TRBD1. This CDR3 is built from 16 residues. After removal of 0 bases from V and 4 bases from J, the junction contained 5 bases not matched to a gene. Germline assignment: CDR1 LGHNA and CDR2 YSLEER. CDR3 in DNA: TGCGCCAGCAGCCAAGAGGAGAACAGGGGCACCGGGGAGCTGTTTTTT. It yields the protein CASSQEENRGTGELFF.

The gene calls are TRBV4-2 and TRBJ2-1, with D maybe TRBD2 (6 bases). Germline CDR1 LGHNA, CDR2 YNFKEQ. This CDR3 is 14 amino acids long. V was shortened by 8 bases and J by 1 base, with 12 bases between the two germline ends. CDR3 in amino acids: CASSGTSSYNEQFF. CDR3 bases: TGTGCCAGCTCCGGGACTTCGTCCTACAATGAGCAGTTCTTC.

The chain uses TRBV7-2 and TRBJ1-4; D remains unclear. The V end was cut by 5 bases, the J end by 1 base, with 11 bases between. The CDR3 sequence is 15 residues long. From germline, CDR1 is SGHTA and CDR2 FQGNSA. CDR3 amino acids: CASSTRRGTNEKLFF. CDR3 nucleotides: TGTGCCAGCAGCACCCGGCGGGGAACTAATGAAAAACTGTTTTTT.

The chain uses TRBV7-9 and TRBJ1-1; TRBD1 might be the D (5 bases). Trimming stripped 5 bases from V and 4 bases from J, with 17 bases between. The germline gives CDR1 SEHNR, CDR2 FQNEAQ (reference sequence). The CDR3 extends over 15 amino acids. This CDR3 is CASSPRGIWVTEAFF. DNA for the CDR3: TGTGCCAGCAGCCCTCGGGGGATTTGGGTCACTGAAGCTTTCTTT. The full variable domain, completed using reference TRBV7-9 and TRBJ1-1, is DTGVSQNPRHKITKRGQNVTFRCDPISEHNRLYWYRQTLGQGPEFLTYFQNEAQLEKSRLLSDRFSAERPKGSFSTLEIQRTEQGDSAMYLCASSPRGIWVTEAFFGQGTRLTVV.

The chain is built from TRBV27 and TRBJ2-4; D not certain. The CDR3 contains 13 residues. Between the trimmed V and J ends, which lost 4 bases and 5 bases, there was a span of 9 bases. Germline CDR1 reads MNHEY; CDR2 reads SMNVEV (reference sequence). The DNA for the CDR3 is TGTGCCAGCAGTTCCGCGGCACAAAACATTCAGTACTTC. It encodes CASSSAAQNIQYF.

This sequence joins TRBV14 and TRBJ2-7, with a possible D match to TRBD2 (6 bases). The ends were cut back, 3 bases at V and 0 bases at J, with 15 bases in the middle. Germline CDR1 SGHDN, CDR2 FVKESK. The CDR3 loop spans 16 amino acids. CDR3 sequence reads: CASSQAPGLHSYEQYF. In DNA form, the CDR3 reads TGTGCCAGCAGCCAGGCCCCGGGACTCCACTCCTACGAGCAGTACTTC.

The chain couples TRBV28 to TRBJ2-7, with D maybe TRBD2 (5 bases). The length of the CDR3 is 13 residues. V gave up 4 bases and J gave up 2 bases, with 9 bases separating them. Germline lookup yields CDR1 MDHEN and CDR2 SYDVKM. The CDR3 is CASSSGRPYEQYF. The CDR3, as DNA: TGTGCCAGCAGTTCGGGGAGACCCTACGAGCAGTACTTC.

V and J are TRBV11-2 and TRBJ2-1; D not resolved. The CDR3 contains 14 residues. V shed 3 bases and J shed 8 bases, with 14 bases lying between them. CDR1 and CDR2 from the germline V gene are SGHAT and FQNNGV. The CDR3 nucleotides read TGTGCCAGCAGCTTCCCCTCCCTTGAGCATGAGCAGTTCTTC. It encodes CASSFPSLEHEQFF.

A few counts support this clone. This chain joins TRBV18 and TRBJ2-3; 12 nucleotides match TRBD1. Germline trimming cut 1 base from V and 5 bases from J; bases unmatched to any gene: 4. The CDR3 length is 16 residues. Germline V gene sequence: CDR1 KGHSH, CDR2 LQKENI. This CDR3 is CASSPQGTGGGDTQYF. The CDR3 DNA sequence: TGTGCCAGCTCACCACAAGGGACAGGGGGCGGAGATACGCAGTATTTT. The variable domain in full, with the rest retrieved from reference TRBV18 and TRBJ2-3, is NAGVMQNPRHLVRRRGQEARLRCSPMKGHSHVYWYRQLPEEGLKFMVYLQKENIIDESGMPKERFSAEFPKEGPSILRIQQVVRGDSAAYFCASSPQGTGGGDTQYFGPGTRLTVL.

This chain connects TRBV10-3 to TRBJ1-3, with D uncertain. There are 16 residues in the CDR3. Germline CDR1 ENHRY, CDR2 SYGVKD. Trimming shortened V by 0 bases and J by 2 bases, and 11 bases separated the two germline ends. In DNA form, the CDR3 reads TGTGCCATCAGTGAGTCGAAATCAGGAACTGGAAACACCATATATTTT. Translated, it gives CAISESKSGTGNTIYF.

The rearrangement uses TRBV30 and TRBJ1-5; 10 positions match TRBD1. V gave up 2 bases and J gave up 2 bases; unmatched junction bases: 3. The V gene's germline CDR1 is GTSNPN and CDR2 SVGIG (reference sequence). The CDR3 totals 15 residues. The DNA for the CDR3 is TGTGCCTGGAGTAGGGACAGGGGTGGCAATCAGCCCCAGCATTTT. This sequence encodes CAWSRDRGGNQPQHF.

The V call is TRBV6-5, the J call TRBJ2-7; D is unresolved. Germline CDR1 and CDR2: MNHEY and SVGAGI. The V and J ends lost 0 bases and 3 bases respectively, with 6 bases between them. This CDR3 has 13 residues. CDR3 residues: CASSYSRLYEQYF. CDR3 nucleotides: TGTGCCAGCAGTTACTCCAGGCTCTACGAGCAGTACTTC.

This clone was counted only a few times. Other DNA sequences from this sample encode an identical CDR3 as well. CDR3 bases: TGCGCCAGCAGCTTGGATCCAGGATATAATTCACCCCTCCACTTT. Encoded protein: CASSLDPGYNSPLHF. The chain has TRBV5-1 and TRBJ1-6; D unclear. The CDR3 covers 15 residues. With 0 bases removed from V and 4 bases from J, the gap between germline ends came to 8 bases. CDR1 and CDR2 (germline): SGHRS, YFSETQ. Full variable domain (outside the CDR3, taken from reference TRBV5-1 and TRBJ1-6): KAGVTQTPRYLIKTRGQQVTLSCSPISGHRSVSWYQQTPGQGLQFLFEYFSETQRNKGNFPGRFSGRQFSNSRSEMNVSTLELGDSALYLCASSLDPGYNSPLHFGNGTRLTVT.

The chain joins TRBV21-1 to TRBJ1-2; the D call of TRBD1 is as the table states it, not checked on the DNA. TRBV21-1 is assigned pseudogene status. CDR3 length equals 12 residues. The CDR3 spells CASRTRCCGYTF. CDR3 bases: TGTGCCAGCAGGACAAGGTGTTGTGGCTACACCTTC.

The chain carries TRBV5-6 and TRBJ2-7; 8 bases match TRBD1. The V gene end was trimmed by 0 bases and the J gene end by 4 bases; junction bases not matched to a gene: 9. The germline CDR1 and CDR2 sequences are SGHDT and YYEEEE. The CDR3 has 16 residues. The CDR3 coding sequence is TGTGCCAGCAGCTTGGGACCCAGGGGGCTGCATTACGAGCAGTACTTC. This translates into CASSLGPRGLHYEQYF.

The chain employs TRBV5-6 and TRBJ2-2, with TRBD2 matching over 7 bases. CDR3 length: 16 amino acids. Trimming took 0 bases from V and 2 from J; bases not matched to a gene: 4. CDR1 and CDR2 from the germline V gene are SGHDT and YYEEEE. CDR3 amino acids: CASSLGAGPNTGELFF. Here the CDR3 DNA reads TGTGCCAGCAGCTTGGGAGCGGGGCCCAACACCGGGGAGCTGTTTTTT.

The chain has TRBV19 and TRBJ2-1; D possibly corresponds to TRBD2 (6 bases). Germline V gives CDR1 LNHDA, CDR2 SQIVND (reference sequence). V dropped 5 bases and J dropped 0 bases, with 8 bases sitting between them. CDR3 length: 14 amino acids. The CDR3 region has the DNA TGTGCCAGTAGTGCGGGGAGCTCCTACAATGAGCAGTTCTTC. Translating it yields CASSAGSSYNEQFF.